This T cell receptor (beta chain) was profiled in a study of cytomegalovirus exposure and HLA in healthy donors. The study, taken as a whole, reports: In a later analysis, V- and J-gene trimming of beta chains associated with a DCLRE1C missense variant, replicated independently.

Trimming pared 1 base from V and 7 bases from J, leaving 10 bases between. Per the germline V gene, CDR1 is MNHNY and CDR2 is SVGAGI (reference sequence). This CDR3 region has 14 residues. In this sample, this clone turned up a few times. Its specificity is not known. The study ran its PCR with 60 Vbeta and 13 Jbeta primers. Assay: immunoSEQ multiplex PCR; the TCRdb copy retains only in-frame clones and omits some. The repertoire holds 120,000 or so clones, with 72% as singletons. The material sequenced was PBMCs. This TCR was sampled from a young man in good health and CMV-seronegative. The chain joins TRBV6-6 to TRBJ1-4; no definite D call. CDR3: CASSYFAGTEKLFF. The CDR3 DNA follows: TGTGCCAGCAGTTACTTCGCGGGCACTGAAAAACTGTTTTTT.